The rows below give T cell receptor beta chains drawn from one sample of a study of CD8 T cells in Susac syndrome. MiXCR, run by TCRdb on the immunoSEQ multiplex PCR reads, gives a single entry per CDR3 protein. Among 150,000 to 200,000 distinct CDR3 sequences listed, about 90% were seen once. Input material: CD4+ T cells from PBMCs. The source of these receptors is a human donor in good health. The CDR3 runs from the conserved cysteine through the conserved F or W.

V gene,CDR3 protein
TRBV10-3,CATGTGEAGELFF
TRBV20-1,CSARGTGIMPQHF
TRBV2,CASSVNGREETQYF
TRBV3-1,CASSLLAQETQYF
TRBV27,CASSSRAGEAFF
TRBV6-1,CASSADRDTEAFF
TRBV7-6,CASSSGRSSGNTIYF
TRBV20-1,CSAATGLKQPQHF
TRBV28,CASSPAGSPYGYTF
TRBV7-2,CASSLVPAPQETQYF
TRBV20-1,CSARGPGRNEKLFF
TRBV24-1,CATSDRNQPQHF
TRBV28,CASSLLAETQYF
TRBV20-1,CSARVLETQYF
TRBV29-1,CSVGPQGGELFF
TRBV5-1,CASSLFAGEGGNTIYF
TRBV12-3/TRBV12-4,CASSPRQGLSSYEQYF
TRBV5-6,CASSFARGTEQFF
TRBV21-1,CATSVNTEAFF
TRBV6-5,CASSYSIGVGQPQHF